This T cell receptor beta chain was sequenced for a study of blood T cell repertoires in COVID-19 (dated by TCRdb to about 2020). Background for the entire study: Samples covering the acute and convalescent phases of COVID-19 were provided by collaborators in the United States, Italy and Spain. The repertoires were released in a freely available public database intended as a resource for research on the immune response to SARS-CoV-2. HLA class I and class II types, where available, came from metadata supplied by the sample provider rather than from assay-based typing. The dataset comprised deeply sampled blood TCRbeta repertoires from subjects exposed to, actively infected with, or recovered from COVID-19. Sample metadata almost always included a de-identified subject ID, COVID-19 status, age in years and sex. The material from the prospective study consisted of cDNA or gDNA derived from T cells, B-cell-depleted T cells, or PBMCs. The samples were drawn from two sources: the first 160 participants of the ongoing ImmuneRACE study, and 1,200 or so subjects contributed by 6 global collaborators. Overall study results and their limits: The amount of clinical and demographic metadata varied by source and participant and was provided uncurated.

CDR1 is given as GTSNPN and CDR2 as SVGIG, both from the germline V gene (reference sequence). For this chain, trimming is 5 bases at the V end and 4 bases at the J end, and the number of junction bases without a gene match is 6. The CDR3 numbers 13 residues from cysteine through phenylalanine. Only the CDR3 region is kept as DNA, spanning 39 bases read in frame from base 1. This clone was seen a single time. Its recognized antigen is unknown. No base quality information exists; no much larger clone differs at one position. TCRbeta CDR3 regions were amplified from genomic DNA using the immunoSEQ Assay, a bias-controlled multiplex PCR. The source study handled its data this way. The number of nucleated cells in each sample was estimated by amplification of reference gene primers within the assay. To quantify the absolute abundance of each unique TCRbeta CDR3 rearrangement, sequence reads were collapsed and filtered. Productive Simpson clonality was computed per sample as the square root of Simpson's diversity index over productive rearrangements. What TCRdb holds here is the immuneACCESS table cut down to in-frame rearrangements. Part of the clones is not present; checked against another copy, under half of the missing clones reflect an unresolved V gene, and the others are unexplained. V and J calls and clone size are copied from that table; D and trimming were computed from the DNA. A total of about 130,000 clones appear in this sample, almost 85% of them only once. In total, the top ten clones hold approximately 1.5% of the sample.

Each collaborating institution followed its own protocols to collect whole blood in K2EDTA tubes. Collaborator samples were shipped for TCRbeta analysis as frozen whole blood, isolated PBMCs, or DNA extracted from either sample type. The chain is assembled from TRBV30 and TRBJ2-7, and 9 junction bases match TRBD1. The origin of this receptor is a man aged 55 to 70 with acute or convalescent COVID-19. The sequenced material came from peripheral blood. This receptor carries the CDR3 CAWEPDRGYEQYF. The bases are TGTGCCTGGGAACCTGACAGGGGGTACGAGCAGTACTTC.